Below are 16 T cell receptor beta chains sequenced from a single sample in a study of blood T cell repertoires in COVID-19. Produced via immunoSEQ multiplex PCR; TCRdb's table is partial and in-frame only. The data contain 300,000 or so clones, around nine tenths of them seen just once; the ten biggest clones take up approximately 1.2%. The sequencing sample was made of PBMCs or T cells enriched from blood (not recorded which). These receptors originate from a woman under 40 who had recovered from COVID-19.

The chain joins TRBV2 to TRBJ1-5; D gene uncertain. CDR1 is SNHLY and CDR2 is FYNNEI in the germline V gene. The CDR3 totals 13 residues. V lost 6 bases and J 3 bases, leaving 9 bases between the germline ends. CDR3 bases: TGTGCCAGCAGGGGCCTTTACAATCAGCCCCAGCATTTT. Its protein product is CASRGLYNQPQHF.

J is TRBJ2-7 and V is TRBV7-9; 12 bases are shared with TRBD1. Trimming at V came to 5 bases and at J to 2 bases, leaving 13 bases not matched to a gene. The CDR3 is 18 amino acids. The germline gives CDR1 SEHNR, CDR2 FQNEAQ (reference sequence). In nucleotides, the CDR3 is TGTGCCAGCAGCACACCGGGACAGGGGGCTTTAAACACCTACGAGCAGTACTTC. Translation: CASSTPGQGALNTYEQYF.

This chain links TRBV29-1 with TRBJ1-5; 9 positions match TRBD1. This CDR3 is 13 amino acids long. V lost 3 bases, J lost 4 bases, and 1 base stayed unmatched. Germline CDR1 is SQVTM and CDR2 is ANQGSEA. The CDR3 reads CSVEGQGNQPQHF. CDR3 coding DNA: TGCAGCGTTGAGGGACAGGGTAATCAGCCCCAGCATTTT.

The genes are TRBV7-2 and TRBJ2-1, with TRBD2 identical over 10 bases. Germline lookup yields CDR1 SGHTA and CDR2 FQGNSA. Germline trimming cut 5 bases from V and 2 bases from J; bases unmatched to any gene: 6. The CDR3 has 16 amino acids. CDR3 DNA: TGTGCCAGCAGCCCCTCCAGCGGGAGGGCCTACAATGAGCAGTTCTTC. It yields the protein CASSPSSGRAYNEQFF.

The chain employs TRBV18 and TRBJ2-7; possibly TRBD2 for D (6 bases). The CDR3 contains 16 residues. The V and J ends lost 3 bases and 4 bases respectively, with 19 bases between them. The germline V gene has CDR1 KGHSH and CDR2 LQKENI. CDR3 nucleotide sequence: TGTGCCAGCTCACCCCAGGAGGAACTAGCAGCATACGAGCAGTACTTC. Translation: CASSPQEELAAYEQYF.

The chain uses TRBV2 and TRBJ2-3; D is possibly TRBD1 (6 bases). This CDR3 comprises 14 residues. Germline V lookup: CDR1 SNHLY, CDR2 FYNNEI. V lost 2 bases and J 3 bases, leaving 9 bases between the germline ends. CDR3 DNA sequence: TGTGCCAGCAGTGAATACAGGGTGACAGATACGCAGTATTTT. It is translated as CASSEYRVTDTQYF.

The gene calls are TRBV28 and TRBJ1-2, with D hard to call. The CDR3 sequence is 13 residues long. In germline, CDR1 is MDHEN, CDR2 SYDVKM. The V end lost 6 bases, the J end lost 4 bases, and 12 bases lay between the germline ends. The CDR3 spells CASRRGLAYGYTF. CDR3 DNA sequence: TGTGCCAGCAGGCGAGGACTTGCCTATGGCTACACCTTC.

This chain connects TRBV12-5 to TRBJ1-5, with TRBD1 as a possible D gene (5 bases). Trimming shortened V by 2 bases and J by 6 bases, and 5 bases separated the two germline ends. The CDR3 covers 12 residues. CDR1 is LGHNT, CDR2 FRNRAP, per germline. CDR3 sequence: CASGLTGQPQHF. CDR3 bases: TGTGCTAGTGGTTTGACAGGTCAGCCCCAGCATTTT.

This clone is a singleton in its sample. The rearrangement links TRBV7-6 to TRBJ2-5; D is ambiguous. Deletions cut 1 base from V and 5 bases from J, with 11 bases between. The CDR3 extends over 14 amino acids. The germline V gene has CDR1 SGHVS and CDR2 FNYEAQ. CDR3 protein: CASSLEFSDETQYF. The CDR3 nucleotides are TGTGCCAGCAGCTTAGAGTTCAGCGACGAGACCCAGTACTTC.

J is TRBJ2-2 and V is TRBV30; 9 bases map to TRBD1. Per the germline V gene, CDR1 is GTSNPN and CDR2 is SVGIG (reference sequence). The length of the CDR3 is 15 residues. V shed 5 bases and J 3 bases; nucleotides not matched to a gene: 7. The CDR3 is CAWVRDRADTGELFF. CDR3 DNA sequence: TGTGCCTGGGTCCGGGACAGGGCGGACACCGGGGAGCTGTTTTTT. Using reference TRBV30 and TRBJ2-2 for the parts outside the CDR3, the full variable domain is SQTIHQWPATLVQPVGSPLSLECTVEGTSNPNLYWYRQAAGRGLQLLFYSVGIGQISSEVPQNLSASRPQDRQFILSSKKLLLSDSGFYLCAWVRDRADTGELFFGEGSRLTVL.

The CDR3 DNA sequence: TGTGCCAGTAGTATCGGGGAGGGAGCCAGGGGCAATGAGCAGTTCTTC. Translating gives CASSIGEGARGNEQFF. This chain uses TRBV19 with TRBJ2-1, with D possibly TRBD2 on 7 matching bases. V was cut by 3 bases and J by 6 bases, with 18 bases left in between. Germline V gene data show CDR1 as LNHDA and CDR2 as SQIVND (reference sequence). This CDR3 has 16 amino acids.

The chain links TRBV6-6 to TRBJ2-7; 11 bases are shared with TRBD2. Looked up from germline, CDR1 is MNHNY and CDR2 is SVGAGI (reference sequence). There are 15 residues in the CDR3. The V segment lost 6 bases and the J segment 0 bases; nucleotides outside the gene matches: 4. CDR3 sequence reads: CASRGTSGSSYEQYF. The CDR3 bases are TGTGCCAGCAGGGGTACTAGCGGGAGCTCCTACGAGCAGTACTTC.

V and J are TRBV28 and TRBJ2-7, with 10 bases identical to TRBD2. The CDR3 loop spans 17 amino acids. Germline V gives CDR1 MDHEN, CDR2 SYDVKM. V was clipped by 5 bases and J by 5 bases; unmatched bases: 15. The CDR3: CASSLAGERTPRNEQYF. In DNA form, the CDR3 reads TGTGCCAGCAGTCTAGCGGGAGAAAGAACGCCCCGGAACGAGCAGTACTTC.

The chain is built from TRBV5-1 and TRBJ2-1; 12 bases are shared with TRBD2. Germline V gene data show CDR1 as SGHRS and CDR2 as YFSETQ. CDR3 length: 15 amino acids. V gave up 7 bases and J gave up 7 bases; unmatched junction bases: 9. The CDR3 sequence is CASASGTSGRNEQFF. The CDR3 coding sequence is TGCGCCAGCGCCTCCGGGACTAGCGGGCGAAATGAGCAGTTCTTC.

This chain connects TRBV7-8 to TRBJ2-1; 11 bases line up with TRBD2. The junction had 4 bases not matched to a gene; V was cut back by 4 bases and J by 8 bases. The CDR3 is made up of 14 amino acids. From germline, CDR1 is SGHVS and CDR2 FQNEAQ. The CDR3 DNA follows: TGTGCCAGCAGCTCCGGACTAGCGGGCGATGAGCAGTTCTTC. Protein sequence: CASSSGLAGDEQFF.

The chain uses TRBV28 and TRBJ2-7; 11 nucleotides align to TRBD2. The V gene's germline CDR1 is MDHEN and CDR2 SYDVKM. V lost 2 bases to trimming and J lost 6 bases; unmatched junction nucleotides: 6. This CDR3 spans 15 amino acids. CDR3 bases: TGTGCCAGCAGTTTACCAACTAGCGGGAGTGGCGAGCAGTACTTC. Its protein product is CASSLPTSGSGEQYF.